These 23 T cell receptor beta chains were sequenced from one sample in a study of CD8+CD57+ T cells in acquired aplastic anemia. By flow cytometry, patients selected for sequencing had shown an expansion of CD8+CD57+ cells. Genomic DNA provided the template from which TCR beta VDJ and CDR3 profiles were obtained. MiXCR was run by TCRdb on the reads, yielding one entry per CDR3 protein. Of 180,000 or so distinct CDR3 sequences in the sample, under 50% were seen once. Sequencing was done on a sample of sorted CD4+, CD8+, or CD8+CD57+ T cells (not recorded which) from PBMCs. Receptors originate from a human donor with aplastic anemia.

The rearrangement joins TRBV29-1 to TRBJ2-1, with 7 bases fitting TRBD1. The trim removed 3 bases at V and 3 bases at J, leaving 2 bases unmatched. This CDR3 is 13 amino acids long. Per the germline V gene, CDR1 is SQVTM and CDR2 is ANQGSEA. The CDR3 DNA reads as TGCAGCGTTGATGGGACAGTCTACAATGAGCAGTTCTTC. Protein sequence: CSVDGTVYNEQFF.

The J gene is TRBJ2-1, the V gene TRBV19, with TRBD1 as a possible D gene (5 bases). Germline V gives CDR1 LNHDA, CDR2 SQIVND (reference sequence). Deletions cut 5 bases from V and 3 bases from J, with 11 bases between. The CDR3 loop spans 14 amino acids. DNA for the CDR3: TGTGCCAGTAGTTCAGGGCTGGACTACAATGAGCAGTTCTTC. As protein: CASSSGLDYNEQFF.

This clonotype was observed at least ten times. The chain employs TRBV7-2 and TRBJ1-2; weak D call: TRBD1 (6 bases). Per the germline V gene, CDR1 is SGHTA and CDR2 is FQGNSA. Trimming stripped 5 bases from V and 7 bases from J, with 14 bases between. This CDR3 has 13 residues. CDR3 sequence: CASSLGGSGGYTF. As DNA, the CDR3 is TGTGCCAGCAGCCTAGGGGGGTCGGGTGGCTACACCTTC.

This clonotype was detected only a few times. The CDR3: CASSQDTSGFSYEQYF. CDR3 bases: TGTGCCAGCAGCCAAGACACTAGCGGTTTCTCCTACGAGCAGTACTTC. The chain has TRBV3-1 and TRBJ2-7; 8 bases align to TRBD2. This CDR3 is built from 16 residues. The germline gives CDR1 LGHDT, CDR2 YNNKEL (reference sequence). V shed 0 bases, J shed 0 bases, and the junction held 4 bases outside the gene matches.

This chain links TRBV7-9 with TRBJ2-5; TRBD2 might be the D (6 bases). This CDR3 region has 15 residues. With 1 base removed from V and 2 bases from J, the gap between germline ends came to 11 bases. Germline assignment: CDR1 SEHNR and CDR2 FQNEAQ (reference sequence). The CDR3 sequence: CASSLGGAGQETQYF. The CDR3 DNA sequence: TGTGCCAGCAGCTTAGGAGGGGCGGGACAAGAGACCCAGTACTTC. Variable domain in full (rest from reference TRBV7-9 and TRBJ2-5): DTGVSQNPRHKITKRGQNVTFRCDPISEHNRLYWYRQTLGQGPEFLTYFQNEAQLEKSRLLSDRFSAERPKGSFSTLEIQRTEQGDSAMYLCASSLGGAGQETQYFGPGTRLLVL.

The chain joins TRBV10-3 to TRBJ1-5, with 7 bases matching TRBD1. CDR3 length equals 13 residues. Germline CDR1 reads ENHRY; CDR2 reads SYGVKD. V was clipped by 10 bases and J by 1 base; unmatched bases: 4. The chain's CDR3 is CATRGGSNQPQHF. The DNA of the CDR3 is TGTGCCACCAGGGGGGGGAGCAATCAGCCCCAGCATTTT.

This clonotype was seen repeatedly, ten times or more. The chain has TRBV3-1 and TRBJ2-5; maybe TRBD1 (5 bases). Germline values: CDR1 LGHDT, CDR2 YNNKEL (reference sequence). CDR3 length: 14 amino acids. Trimming took off 0 bases at V and 5 bases at J, with 10 bases between the two ends. The CDR3 loop is CASSQEGPAETQYF. In DNA form, the CDR3 reads TGTGCCAGCAGCCAAGAGGGGCCAGCGGAGACCCAGTACTTC.

This clonotype was detected a few times. The chain employs TRBV10-2 and TRBJ1-1; D is uncertain. Germline V gene data show CDR1 as WSHSY and CDR2 as SAAADI. V was shortened by 0 bases and J by 3 bases, with 2 bases between the two germline ends. CDR3 length: 12 amino acids. The chain's CDR3 is CASSESYTEAFF. Here the CDR3 DNA reads TGCGCCAGCAGTGAGTCGTACACTGAAGCTTTCTTT.

Comment on this clonotype: This clone may be a read error of a much larger clone one base away. The chain joins TRBV3-1 to TRBJ2-5; D is possibly TRBD1 (5 bases). In germline, CDR1 is LGHDT, CDR2 YNNKEL (reference sequence). There are 13 residues in the CDR3. The CDR3 is CASGQYNRETQYF. The CDR3 nucleotides are TGTGCCAGCGGCCAATACAACAGGGAGACCCAGTACTTC.

This chain links TRBV2 with TRBJ2-5; TRBD1 or TRBD2 may be the D gene (5 bases each). Germline V gene sequence: CDR1 SNHLY, CDR2 FYNNEI. The CDR3 loop spans 14 amino acids. The germline V and J ends were trimmed by 3 bases and 3 bases, with 11 bases remaining between them. CDR3 coding DNA: TGTGCCAGCAGTGACCGGCAGGGAGAAGAGACCCAGTACTTC. This sequence encodes CASSDRQGEETQYF.

The table lists this clonotype with many counts. V is TRBV5-5 and J is TRBJ1-5; the D is unclear. Germline V lookup: CDR1 SGHKS, CDR2 YYEKEE (reference sequence). The V and J ends lost 2 bases and 7 bases respectively, with 13 bases between them. This CDR3 contains 14 residues. In DNA form, the CDR3 reads TGTGCCAGCAGCTTTGGAGAGGGTAGACAGCCCCAGCATTTT. Residues: CASSFGEGRQPQHF.

This clonotype appeared many times. The junction departs from germline at one end; a sequencing error may be responsible. This chain connects TRBV20-1 to TRBJ2-3, with TRBD2 as a possible D gene (6 bases). CDR1 DFQATT and CDR2 SNEGSKA come from the germline V gene (reference sequence). The length of the CDR3 is 13 residues. The CDR3: CSGRRGNGDTQYF. CDR3 coding DNA: TGCAGTGGTAGACGGGGGAACGGCGATACGCAGTATTTT.

This clonotype was counted many times. The DNA for the CDR3 is TGTGCCAGCAGCCCGTACGGGTTAACGAACACCGGGGAGCTGTTTTTT. It codes for CASSPYGLTNTGELFF. This chain links TRBV9 with TRBJ2-2; no clear D gene. V lost 4 bases and J 0 bases, leaving 13 bases between the germline ends. Germline CDR1 is SGDLS and CDR2 is YYNGEE. This CDR3 has 16 residues.

In this sample, this clonotype turned up a few times. V is TRBV5-1 and J is TRBJ2-3, with D perhaps assigned TRBD1 or TRBD2 (5 bases each). Trimming shortened V by 2 bases and J by 3 bases, and 13 bases separated the two germline ends. The CDR3 contains 15 residues. Germline CDR1 reads SGHRS; CDR2 reads YFSETQ. The CDR3, as DNA: TGCGCCAGCAGCTTTGGCGCAGGGAGAACAGATACGCAGTATTTT. It encodes CASSFGAGRTDTQYF.

This clonotype was counted a single time. V and J are TRBV7-6 and TRBJ2-7, with 7 bases that match TRBD1. Unmatched junction bases numbered 16, after V lost 5 bases and J lost 6 bases. The CDR3 is 16 residues long. Germline-derived CDR1 and CDR2 are SGHVS and FNYEAQ. Written as DNA, the CDR3 is TGTGCCAGCAGCCCCGGGGTTGGACAGGCCCTAGGCGAGCAGTACTTC. It codes for CASSPGVGQALGEQYF.

V usage is TRBV5-6 and J usage is TRBJ1-1; D is ambiguous. Germline CDR1 reads SGHDT; CDR2 reads YYEEEE. The CDR3 is 17 residues long. The ends were cut back, 3 bases at V and 0 bases at J, with 18 bases in the middle. CDR3 nucleotide sequence: TGTGCCAGCAGCTCCTTGAACGCTCGGGCCATGAACACTGAAGCTTTCTTT. Protein: CASSSLNARAMNTEAFF. The full variable domain, completed using reference TRBV5-6 and TRBJ1-1, is DAGVTQSPTHLIKTRGQQVTLRCSPKSGHDTVSWYQQALGQGPQFIFQYYEEEERQRGNFPDRFSGHQFPNYSSELNVNALLLGDSALYLCASSSLNARAMNTEAFFGQGTRLTVV.

The chain links TRBV15 to TRBJ1-1, with D perhaps TRBD1 (5 bases). Germline assignment: CDR1 LNHNV and CDR2 YYDKDF (reference sequence). The ends were cut back, 1 base at V and 3 bases at J, with 12 bases in the middle. This CDR3 has 15 residues. The CDR3: CATSRVDGADTEAFF. CDR3 sequence (DNA): TGTGCCACCAGCAGAGTGGACGGGGCCGACACTGAAGCTTTCTTT.

The V gene is TRBV5-8, the J gene TRBJ1-5, with D possibly being TRBD1 (6 bases). Germline V gene sequence: CDR1 SGHTS, CDR2 YDEGEE. The V gene lost 4 bases and the J gene lost 6 bases, with 17 bases spanning the gap. The CDR3 is made up of 15 amino acids. CDR3 sequence (DNA): TGTGCCAGCAGCCAGGTTGGGGGGCCGGGTCAGCCCCAGCATTTT. Its protein product is CASSQVGGPGQPQHF.

This clonotype came up many times. The J gene is TRBJ2-1, the V gene TRBV5-4; possibly TRBD2 for D (5 bases). V was shortened by 1 base and J by 8 bases, with 13 bases between the two germline ends. Germline loops: CDR1 SGHNT, CDR2 YYREEE (reference sequence). The CDR3 is made up of 14 amino acids. CDR3 amino acids: CASSLFSSRHEQFF. The CDR3 nucleotides read TGTGCCAGCAGCTTGTTCTCTAGCCGGCATGAGCAGTTCTTC. Combining the CDR3 with reference TRBV5-4 and TRBJ2-1 gives the whole variable domain ETGVTQSPTHLIKTRGQQVTLRCSSQSGHNTVSWYQQALGQGPQFIFQYYREEENGRGNFPPRFSGLQFPNYSSELNVNALELDDSALYLCASSLFSSRHEQFFGPGTRLTVL.

This chain connects TRBV10-2 to TRBJ1-4; 7 bases match TRBD1. Germline trimming cut 6 bases from V and 14 bases from J; bases unmatched to any gene: 9. Germline V gene data show CDR1 as WSHSY and CDR2 as SAAADI. This CDR3 spans 12 amino acids. For the CDR3, the DNA is TGCGCCAGCAGCCCCGAGGGGGCTAGGCTGTTTTTT. Amino acids: CASSPEGARLFF.

This clonotype was observed a handful of times. V usage is TRBV28 and J usage is TRBJ1-1, with D possibly matching TRBD1 (5 bases). The V and J ends lost 3 bases and 1 base respectively, with 12 bases between them. This CDR3 contains 15 residues. Germline loops: CDR1 MDHEN, CDR2 SYDVKM. The CDR3 nucleotides read TGTGCCAGCAGTTTCGGGTCCACAGGGAACACTGAAGCTTTCTTT. Its protein product is CASSFGSTGNTEAFF.

This clonotype appeared a single time. CDR3 DNA: TGTGCCAGTAGTATCGGGCGGCGGGGAAATCAGCCCCAGCATTTT. Its protein product is CASSIGRRGNQPQHF. V and J are TRBV19 and TRBJ1-5; D is unresolved. The CDR3 totals 15 residues. The germline V gene has CDR1 LNHDA and CDR2 SQIVND (reference sequence). The V gene lost 3 bases and the J gene lost 4 bases, with 13 bases spanning the gap.

This clonotype was detected ten times or more. The chain employs TRBV5-6 and TRBJ1-2, with 8 bases that match TRBD1. This CDR3 has 16 amino acids. J gave up 4 bases and V 4 bases, and 12 bases lay outside the gene matches. Germline V lookup: CDR1 SGHDT, CDR2 YYEEEE. The CDR3 region is CASSPKQGATPYGYTF. The CDR3, as DNA: TGTGCCAGCAGCCCCAAGCAGGGGGCGACGCCCTATGGCTACACCTTC. Full variable domain (outside the CDR3, taken from reference TRBV5-6 and TRBJ1-2): DAGVTQSPTHLIKTRGQQVTLRCSPKSGHDTVSWYQQALGQGPQFIFQYYEEEERQRGNFPDRFSGHQFPNYSSELNVNALLLGDSALYLCASSPKQGATPYGYTFGSGTRLTVV.